The clone carrying this T cell receptor (beta chain) was counted once. Its specificity is unknown. This sample was taken from a study of cytomegalovirus exposure and HLA in healthy donors. With 60 Vbeta and 13 Jbeta primers, the PCR was carried out. Produced via immunoSEQ multiplex PCR; TCRdb's table is partial and in-frame only. Of 160,000 or so clones in the sample, less than 90% are singletons; the top ten hold roughly 6.3%. CDR3 length: 15 residues. Germline values: CDR1 ENHRY, CDR2 SYGVKD. V was trimmed by 0 bases and J by 6 bases, leaving 14 bases between them. Study conclusions and caveats: In a later analysis, DRB1 alleles had the most associated TCRs; HLA-C alleles the fewest. A later analysis by the authors found several of the most significant clusters apparently linked to common viral pathogens. Per published reports, the classifier diagnosed cytomegalovirus status with high specificity and sensitivity.

Source material: PBMCs. The sequence came from a male donor in good health and CMV-seropositive. The chain joins TRBV10-3 to TRBJ1-2, with D perhaps matching TRBD1 (5 bases). The CDR3 DNA is TGTGCCATCAGTGAGTCGATCGGGACTCTCGATGGCTACACCTTC. Its translation: CAISESIGTLDGYTF.